This T cell receptor beta chain stems from a study of monozygotic twins with inflammatory bowel disease. Broader study findings: Twins classed as concordant or discordant showed no difference in repertoire similarity, possibly from limited power.

To note about this clonotype: Its antigen is as yet unknown.

Germline CDR1 and CDR2: DFQATT and SNEGSKA (reference sequence). The CDR3 runs to 12 residues. There were eight separate reactions per sample in which cDNA was made. TCRdb re-called the 5' RACE reads, yielding one record per CDR3 amino acid sequence without DNA. This listing includes around 380,000 distinct CDR3 sequences. The clonotype was recovered from a human donor with ulcerative colitis or Crohn's disease, or a healthy co-twin of an affected twin (not recorded which). This chain connects TRBV20-1 to TRBJ2-3; as DNA is missing, the TRBD1 call by TCRdb cannot be tested. The sequenced material came from blood. The chain's CDR3 is CSAPGFTDTQYF.